These 6 T cell receptor beta chains originate from one sample sequenced in a study of T cells in Graves' hyperthyroidism and ophthalmopathy. Amplification of TCR beta CDR3 regions used RNA as the template. An initial round of RT-PCR targeting the TCR CDR3 relied on the HTBI primer set. TCRdb redid the calling of the multiplex PCR reads with MiXCR, one entry per CDR3 protein. Counted here are 45,000 to 50,000 distinct CDR3 sequences, roughly 50% occurring once; the ten biggest clones make up 32%. Sequencing was performed on peripheral blood or thyroid tissue (not recorded which). The receptors were sampled from a woman between 50 and 59 years old with Graves' hyperthyroidism.

This clonotype was detected many times. The rearrangement uses TRBV9 and TRBJ2-7; the D is unclear. The CDR3 spans 15 residues. The germline V gene has CDR1 SGDLS and CDR2 YYNGEE. V lost 2 bases and J 2 bases, leaving 14 bases between the germline ends. The CDR3 spells CASSVTPGPTYEQYF. The CDR3 region has the DNA TGTGCCAGCAGCGTCACCCCCGGCCCTACCTACGAGCAGTACTTC. Full variable domain (missing parts from reference TRBV9 and TRBJ2-7): DSGVTQTPKHLITATGQRVTLRCSPRSGDLSVYWYQQSLDQGLQFLIQYYNGEERAKGNILERFSAQQFPDLHSELNLSSLELGDSALYFCASSVTPGPTYEQYFGPGTRLTVT.

The V gene is TRBV29-1, the J gene TRBJ2-5, with D unresolved. The CDR3 extends over 12 amino acids. CDR1 is SQVTM, CDR2 ANQGSEA, per germline. V dropped 1 base and J dropped 2 bases, with 5 bases sitting between them. The CDR3 loop reads CSVEGQQETQYF. The CDR3 DNA is TGCAGCGTTGAAGGGCAGCAAGAGACCCAGTACTTC.

Only a few counts were recorded for this clonotype. The chain links TRBV15 to TRBJ1-1; D is undetermined. Trimming pared 3 bases from V and 4 bases from J, leaving 9 bases between. The CDR3 consists of 13 residues. Germline CDR1 LNHNV, CDR2 YYDKDF (reference sequence). CDR3 protein: CATSSLVGTEAFF. The CDR3 bases are TGTGCCACCAGCAGCTTAGTTGGCACTGAAGCTTTCTTT.

The chain employs TRBV10-3 and TRBJ2-7, with unresolved D. Deletions cut 2 bases from V and 6 bases from J, with 11 bases between. This CDR3 region has 13 residues. The germline CDR1 and CDR2 sequences are ENHRY and SYGVKD. The CDR3 sequence is CAISEGFSSEQYF. For the CDR3, the DNA is TGTGCCATCAGTGAGGGATTCTCGTCCGAGCAGTACTTC.

The DNA for the CDR3 is TGCGCCAGCAGCTTGGTAGGACAGGGGAACGAGCAGTACTTC. Its translation: CASSLVGQGNEQYF. The rearrangement links TRBV5-1 to TRBJ2-7; the match to TRBD1 covers 9 bases. Per the germline V gene, CDR1 is SGHRS and CDR2 is YFSETQ. There are 14 residues in the CDR3. V lost 0 bases, J lost 5 bases, and 3 bases stayed unmatched.

Concerning this clonotype: The junction does not match germline at one end; this may be a read error. The V gene is TRBV6-4, the J gene TRBJ1-1; D gene unclear. The CDR3 contains 13 residues. CDR1 MRHNA and CDR2 SNTAGT come from the germline V gene. CDR3 amino acids: CASSVSLNTGALF. The CDR3 nucleotides are TGTGCCAGCAGTGTAAGCCTAAACACTGGAGCTCTCTTT.